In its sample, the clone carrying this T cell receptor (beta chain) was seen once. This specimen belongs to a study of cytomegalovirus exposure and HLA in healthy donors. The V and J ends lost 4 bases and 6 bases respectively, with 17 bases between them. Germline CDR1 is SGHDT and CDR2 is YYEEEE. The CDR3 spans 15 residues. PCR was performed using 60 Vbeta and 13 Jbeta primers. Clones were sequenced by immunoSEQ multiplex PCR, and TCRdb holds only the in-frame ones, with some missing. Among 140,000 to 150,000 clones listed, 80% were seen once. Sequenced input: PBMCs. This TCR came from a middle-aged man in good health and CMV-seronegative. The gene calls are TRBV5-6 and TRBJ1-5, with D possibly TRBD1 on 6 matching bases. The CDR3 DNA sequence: TGTGCCAGCAGCCACTACAGGGAAAGGGGTCAGCCCCAGCATTTT. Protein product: CASSHYRERGQPQHF.